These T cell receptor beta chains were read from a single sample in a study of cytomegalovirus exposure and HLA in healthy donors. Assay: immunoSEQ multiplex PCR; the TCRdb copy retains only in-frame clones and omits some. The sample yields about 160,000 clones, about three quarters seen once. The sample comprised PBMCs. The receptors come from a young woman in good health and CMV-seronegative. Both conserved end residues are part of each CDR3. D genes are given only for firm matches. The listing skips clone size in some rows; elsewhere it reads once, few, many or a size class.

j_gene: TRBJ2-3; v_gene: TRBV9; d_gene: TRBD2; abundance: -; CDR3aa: CASSVGTSGSDTQYF; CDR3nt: TGTGCCAGCAGCGTGGGGACTAGCGGTTCGGATACGCAGTATTTT
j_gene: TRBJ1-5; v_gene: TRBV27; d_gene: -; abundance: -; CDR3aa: CASSLGGAQPQHF; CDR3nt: TGTGCCAGCAGTTTAGGAGGGGCTCAGCCCCAGCATTTT
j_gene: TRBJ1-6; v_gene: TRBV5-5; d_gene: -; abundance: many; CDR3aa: CASSLDVGSRSPLHF; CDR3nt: TGTGCCAGCAGCTTGGATGTGGGCTCGCGATCACCCCTCCACTTT
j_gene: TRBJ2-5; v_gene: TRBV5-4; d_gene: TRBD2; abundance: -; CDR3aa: CASSVGLATYQETQYF; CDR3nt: TGTGCCAGCAGCGTGGGACTAGCGACGTACCAAGAGACCCAGTACTTC
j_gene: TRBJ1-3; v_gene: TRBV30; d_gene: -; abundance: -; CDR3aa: CAGNPTRQHPGNTIYF; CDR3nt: TGTGCCGGGAACCCTACCAGGCAGCACCCTGGAAACACCATATATTTT
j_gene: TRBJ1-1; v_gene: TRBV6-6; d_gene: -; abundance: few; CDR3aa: CASSWGDTEAFF; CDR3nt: TGTGCCAGCAGTTGGGGGGACACTGAAGCTTTCTTT
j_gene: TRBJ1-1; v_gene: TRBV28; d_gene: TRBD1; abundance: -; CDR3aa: CASSLGGTGVTEAFF; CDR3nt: TGTGCCAGCAGTTTAGGGGGGACAGGGGTCACTGAAGCTTTCTTT
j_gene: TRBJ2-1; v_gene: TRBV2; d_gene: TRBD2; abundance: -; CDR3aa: CASSGTSGRAQQFF; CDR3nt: TGTGCCAGCAGCGGGACTAGCGGGAGGGCCCAGCAGTTCTTC
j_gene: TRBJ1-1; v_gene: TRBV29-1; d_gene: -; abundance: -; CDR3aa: CSGGVDTEAFF; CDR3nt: TGCAGCGGGGGGGTGGACACTGAAGCTTTCTTT
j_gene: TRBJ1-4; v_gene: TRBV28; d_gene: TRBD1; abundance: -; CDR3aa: CASSQTADRGTNEKLFF; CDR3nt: TGTGCCAGCAGTCAAACCGCGGACAGGGGAACTAATGAAAAACTGTTTTTT
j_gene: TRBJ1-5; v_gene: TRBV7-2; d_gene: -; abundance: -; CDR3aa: CASSFRRGNQPQHF; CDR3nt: TGTGCCAGCAGCTTCCGACGGGGCAATCAGCCCCAGCATTTT
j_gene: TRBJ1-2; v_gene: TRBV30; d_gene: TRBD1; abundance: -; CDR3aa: CAWSGDRGLYGYTF; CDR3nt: TGTGCCTGGAGTGGGGACAGGGGGCTTTATGGCTACACCTTC
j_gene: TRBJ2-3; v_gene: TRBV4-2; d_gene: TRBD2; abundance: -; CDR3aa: CASSPGTSGGGTQYF; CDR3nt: TGTGCCAGCAGCCCAGGGACTAGCGGGGGGGGTACGCAGTATTTT
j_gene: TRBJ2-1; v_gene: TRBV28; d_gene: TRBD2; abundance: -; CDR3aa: CASSPTSWGEASGRYNEQFF; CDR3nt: TGTGCCAGCAGTCCCACGTCGTGGGGGGAGGCTAGCGGGAGATACAATGAGCAGTTCTTC
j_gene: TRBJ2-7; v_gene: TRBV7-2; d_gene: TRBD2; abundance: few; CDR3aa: CASSRLAGGRLEQYF; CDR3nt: TGTGCCAGCAGCCGACTAGCGGGAGGGCGTCTCGAGCAGTACTTC
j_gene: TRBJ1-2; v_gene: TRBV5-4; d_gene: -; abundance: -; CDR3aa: CASSLPTGIGYGYTF; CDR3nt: TGTGCCAGCAGCTTGCCCACAGGGATCGGCTATGGCTACACCTTC
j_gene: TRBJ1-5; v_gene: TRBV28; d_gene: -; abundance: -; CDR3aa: CAGGLLNQPQHF; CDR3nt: TGTGCCGGGGGACTTCTAAATCAGCCCCAGCATTTT
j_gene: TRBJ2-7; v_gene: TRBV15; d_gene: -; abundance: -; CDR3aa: CATSRAGYEQYF; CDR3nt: TGTGCCACCAGCAGAGCCGGTTACGAGCAGTACTTC
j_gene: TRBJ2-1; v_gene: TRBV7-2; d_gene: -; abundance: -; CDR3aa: CASSLEGSRDEQFF; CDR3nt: TGTGCCAGCAGCTTAGAGGGTTCCAGGGATGAGCAGTTCTTC
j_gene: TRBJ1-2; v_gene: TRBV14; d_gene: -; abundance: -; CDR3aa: CASSPRQKDYGYTF; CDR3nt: TGTGCCAGCAGCCCACGACAGAAAGATTATGGCTACACCTTC
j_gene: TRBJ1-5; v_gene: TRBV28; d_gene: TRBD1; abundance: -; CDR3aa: CASSFRDRGLQPQHF; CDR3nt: TGTGCCAGCAGTTTCCGGGACAGGGGGCTTCAGCCCCAGCATTTT
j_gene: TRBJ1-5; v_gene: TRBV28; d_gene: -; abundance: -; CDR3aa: CASSLSQNQPQHF; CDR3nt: TGTGCCAGCAGTTTAAGTCAGAACCAGCCCCAGCATTTT
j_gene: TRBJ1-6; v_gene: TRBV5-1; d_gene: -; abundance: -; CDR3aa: CASRSGGVDSPLHF; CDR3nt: TGCGCCAGCAGGTCGGGGGGAGTTGATTCACCCCTCCACTTT
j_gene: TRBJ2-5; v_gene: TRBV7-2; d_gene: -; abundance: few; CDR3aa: CASSSRREVETQYF; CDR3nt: TGTGCCAGCAGCTCCCGGAGGGAAGTAGAGACCCAGTACTTC
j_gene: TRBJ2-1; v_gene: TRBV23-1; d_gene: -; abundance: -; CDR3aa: CASSRVNRASCNEQFF; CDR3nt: TGCGCCAGCAGCCGCGTCAACAGGGCTAGTTGCAATGAGCAGTTCTTC
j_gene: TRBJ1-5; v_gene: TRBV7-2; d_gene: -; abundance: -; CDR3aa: CASSAQASPDQPQHF; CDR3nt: TGTGCCAGCAGCGCTCAGGCATCACCGGATCAGCCCCAGCATTTT